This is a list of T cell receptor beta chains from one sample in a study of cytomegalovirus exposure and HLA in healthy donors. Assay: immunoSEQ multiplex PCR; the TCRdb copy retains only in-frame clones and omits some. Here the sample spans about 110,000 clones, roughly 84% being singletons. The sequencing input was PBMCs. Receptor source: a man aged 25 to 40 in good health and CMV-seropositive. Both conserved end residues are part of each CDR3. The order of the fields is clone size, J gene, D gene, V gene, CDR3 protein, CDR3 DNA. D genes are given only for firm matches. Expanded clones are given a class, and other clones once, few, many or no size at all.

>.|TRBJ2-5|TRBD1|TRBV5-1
CASRQGMDQETQYF
TGCGCCAGCCGACAGGGTATGGATCAAGAGACCCAGTACTTC
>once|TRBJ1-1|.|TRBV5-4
CASSLRGDTEAFF
TGTGCCAGCAGCTTGCGGGGGGACACTGAAGCTTTCTTT
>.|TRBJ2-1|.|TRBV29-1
CSVRRAQRYNEQFF
TGCAGCGTTCGGCGGGCTCAAAGATACAATGAGCAGTTCTTC
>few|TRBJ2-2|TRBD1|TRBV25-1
CASSEYKQGPNTGELFF
TGTGCCAGCAGTGAATACAAACAGGGGCCGAACACCGGGGAGCTGTTTTTT
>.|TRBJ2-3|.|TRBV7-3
CASSSLTDTQYF
TGTGCCAGCAGCTCACTCACAGATACGCAGTATTTT
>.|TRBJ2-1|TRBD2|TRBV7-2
CASSSAGGAYNEQFF
TGTGCCAGCAGCTCCGCGGGGGGCGCCTACAATGAGCAGTTCTTC
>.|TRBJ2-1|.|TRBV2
CAGDRGNEQFF
TGTGCCGGAGATAGGGGCAATGAGCAGTTCTTC
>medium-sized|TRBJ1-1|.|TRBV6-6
CASSSQGGPTEAFF
TGTGCCAGCAGTTCCCAAGGGGGACCCACTGAAGCTTTCTTT
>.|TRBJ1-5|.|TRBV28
CASQGLNQPQHF
TGTGCCAGTCAGGGGCTCAATCAGCCCCAGCATTTT
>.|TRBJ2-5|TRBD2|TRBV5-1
CASSLRGAGGQIETQYF
TGCGCCAGCAGCTTGCGAGGAGCGGGGGGACAGATAGAGACCCAATACTTC
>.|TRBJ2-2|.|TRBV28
CASSLKETANTGELFF
TGTGCCAGCAGTTTAAAAGAGACAGCGAACACCGGGGAGCTGTTTTTT
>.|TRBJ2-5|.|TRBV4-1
CASSQGYREGETQYF
TGCGCCAGCAGCCAAGGGTACAGGGAGGGGGAGACCCAGTACTTC
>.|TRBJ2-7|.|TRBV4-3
CASSQGAGLTYEQYF
TGCGCCAGCAGCCAAGGTGCGGGACTTACCTACGAGCAGTACTTC
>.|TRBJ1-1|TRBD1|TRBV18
CASSPRTGGGGNTEAFF
TGTGCCAGCTCACCGCGGACAGGGGGAGGAGGGAACACTGAAGCTTTCTTT
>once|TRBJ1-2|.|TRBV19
CASTYREGVRGGYTF
TGTGCCAGTACCTACAGGGAGGGAGTGCGTGGCGGCTACACCTTC
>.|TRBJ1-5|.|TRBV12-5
CASGLVYGGQHF
TGTGCTAGTGGTTTGGTATACGGCGGGCAGCATTTT
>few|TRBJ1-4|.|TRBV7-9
CASSFSGGAYEKLFF
TGTGCCAGCAGCTTCTCTGGGGGCGCGTATGAAAAACTGTTTTTT
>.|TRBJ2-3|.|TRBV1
CTSSHHPTRGGGADTQYF
TGCACCAGCAGCCACCATCCGACTCGGGGGGGCGGGGCAGATACGCAGTATTTT
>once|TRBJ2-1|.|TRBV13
CASSFPRSSYNEQFF
TGTGCCAGCAGCTTCCCTCGGAGCTCCTACAATGAGCAGTTCTTC
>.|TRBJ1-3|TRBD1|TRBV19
CASSTPGQGLRNTIYF
TGTGCCAGTAGTACTCCGGGACAGGGGTTGAGAAACACCATATATTTT
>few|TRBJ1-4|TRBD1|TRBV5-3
CANSLGDDRGREKLFF
TGTGCTAATTCCCTAGGGGACGACAGGGGGCGTGAAAAACTGTTTTTT
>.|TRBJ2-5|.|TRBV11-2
CASSFTTGQETQYF
TGTGCCAGCAGCTTCACCACAGGGCAGGAGACCCAGTACTTC
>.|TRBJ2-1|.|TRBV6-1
CASRAGTSSYNEQFF
TGTGCCAGCAGAGCAGGAACTAGCTCCTACAATGAGCAGTTCTTC
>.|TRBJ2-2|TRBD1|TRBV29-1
CSGLTGGANTGELFF
TGCAGCGGATTGACAGGGGGCGCGAACACCGGGGAGCTGTTTTTT
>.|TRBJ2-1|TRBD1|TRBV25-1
CASSESGRGGQGNEQFF
TGTGCCAGCAGTGAATCTGGTAGGGGGGGACAGGGCAATGAGCAGTTCTTC
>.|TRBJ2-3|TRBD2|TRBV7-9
CASSPGTSGTDTQYF
TGTGCCAGCAGCCCAGGGACTAGCGGCACAGATACGCAGTATTTT
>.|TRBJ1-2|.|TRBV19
CASSLGASNYGYTF
TGTGCCAGTAGTTTGGGGGCATCGAACTATGGCTACACCTTC
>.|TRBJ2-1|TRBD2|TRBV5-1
CASSLTSGGGGTLYNEQFF
TGCGCCAGCAGCTTGACTAGCGGGGGGGGAGGGACCCTGTACAATGAGCAGTTCTTC
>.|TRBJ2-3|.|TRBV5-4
CASSQRDLSGADTQYF
TGTGCCAGCAGCCAGAGGGACCTCTCGGGGGCAGATACGCAGTATTTT
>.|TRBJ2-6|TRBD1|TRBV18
CASSSNDRDHSGANVLTF
TGTGCCAGCTCATCGAACGACAGGGACCACTCTGGGGCCAACGTCCTGACTTTC
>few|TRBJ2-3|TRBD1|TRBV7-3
CASSLFDRGTTDTQYF
TGTGCCAGCAGCTTATTCGACAGGGGAACGACAGATACGCAGTATTTT
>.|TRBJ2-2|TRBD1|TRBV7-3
CASSSTGRTGELFF
TGTGCCAGCAGCTCGACAGGGCGTACCGGGGAGCTGTTTTTT
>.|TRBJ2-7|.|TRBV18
CASSPLTSYEQYF
TGTGCCAGCTCACCCCTTACTAGCTACGAGCAGTACTTC
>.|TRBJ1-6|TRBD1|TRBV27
CASSSIRDREDSYNSPLHF
TGTGCCAGCAGTTCCATCCGGGACAGGGAAGACTCCTATAATTCACCCCTCCACTTT
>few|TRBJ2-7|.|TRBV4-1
CASSQDDSYYSYEQYF
TGCGCCAGCAGCCAAGACGACAGCTACTACTCCTACGAGCAGTACTTC
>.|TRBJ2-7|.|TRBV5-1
CASRTDGRGEQYF
TGCGCCAGCAGGACCGACGGTAGGGGGGAGCAGTACTTC
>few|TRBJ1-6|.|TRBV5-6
CASSFGDNSPLHF
TGTGCCAGCAGCTTCGGAGACAATTCACCCCTCCACTTT
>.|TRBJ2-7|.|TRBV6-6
CASSPSVEQYF
TGTGCCAGCAGCCCTAGCGTCGAGCAGTACTTC
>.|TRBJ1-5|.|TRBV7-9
CASSSKSSRADSNQPQHF
TGTGCCAGCAGCTCTAAAAGCTCCAGGGCCGATAGCAATCAGCCCCAGCATTTT
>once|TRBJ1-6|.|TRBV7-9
CASSLGQAENSPLHF
TGTGCCAGCAGCTTAGGGCAGGCTGAAAATTCACCCCTCCACTTT